The sample holds one count of the clone carrying this T cell receptor (beta chain). Generated by immunoSEQ multiplex PCR, the TCRdb table keeps only in-frame clones and is missing some. This repertoire shows under 75,000 clones, 90% to 95% found once; its top ten account for approximately 3.4%. This entry belongs to a study of T cell changes during pregnancy in multiple sclerosis. The CDR3 is 14 amino acids. Germline CDR1 reads MNHEY; CDR2 reads SMNVEV (reference sequence). Trimming took 8 bases from V and 5 from J, leaving 16 bases between them. This clonotype was obtained from a female donor with multiple sclerosis, enrolled in a pregnancy study. This sequence joins TRBV27 and TRBJ2-1; D might be TRBD2 (6 bases). The sample in question was CD8+ T cells from peripheral blood mononuclear cells, obtained in the second trimester of pregnancy. CDR3 nucleotide sequence: TGTGCCAGCTCGCCCGCTAGCGTGAACAATGAGCAGTTCTTC. It yields the protein CASSPASVNNEQFF.